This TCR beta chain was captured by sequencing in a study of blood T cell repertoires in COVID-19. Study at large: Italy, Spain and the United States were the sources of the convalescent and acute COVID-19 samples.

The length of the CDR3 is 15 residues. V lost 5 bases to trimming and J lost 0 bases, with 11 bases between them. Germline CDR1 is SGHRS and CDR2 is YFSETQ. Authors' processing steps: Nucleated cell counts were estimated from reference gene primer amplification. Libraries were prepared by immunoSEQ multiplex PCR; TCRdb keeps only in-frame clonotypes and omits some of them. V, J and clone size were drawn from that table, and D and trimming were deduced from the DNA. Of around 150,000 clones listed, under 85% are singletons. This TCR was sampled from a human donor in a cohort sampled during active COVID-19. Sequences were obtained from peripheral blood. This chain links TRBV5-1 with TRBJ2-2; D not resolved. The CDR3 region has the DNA TGCGCCAGCAGTTTTGTCAGAACGAACACCGGGGAGCTGTTTTTT. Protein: CASSFVRTNTGELFF.